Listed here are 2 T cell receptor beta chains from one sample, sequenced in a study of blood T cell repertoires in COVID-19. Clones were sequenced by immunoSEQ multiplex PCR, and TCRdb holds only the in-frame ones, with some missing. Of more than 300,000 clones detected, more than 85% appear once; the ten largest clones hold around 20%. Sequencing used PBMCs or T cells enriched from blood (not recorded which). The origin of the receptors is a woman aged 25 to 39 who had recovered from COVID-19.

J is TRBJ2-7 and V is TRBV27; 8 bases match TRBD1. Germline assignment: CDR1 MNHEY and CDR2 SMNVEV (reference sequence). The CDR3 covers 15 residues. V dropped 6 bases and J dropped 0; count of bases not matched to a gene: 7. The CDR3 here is CASSPGTGSSYEQYF. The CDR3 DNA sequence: TGTGCCAGCAGCCCTGGGACAGGTAGCTCCTACGAGCAGTACTTC.

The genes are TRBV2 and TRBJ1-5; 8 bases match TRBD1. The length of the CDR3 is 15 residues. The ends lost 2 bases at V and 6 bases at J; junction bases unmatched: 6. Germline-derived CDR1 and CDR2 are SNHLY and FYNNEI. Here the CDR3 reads CASSESQGAGQPQHF. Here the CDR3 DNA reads TGTGCCAGCAGTGAAAGCCAGGGGGCGGGTCAGCCCCAGCATTTT.